The source of this T cell receptor (beta chain) is a study of blood T cell repertoires in COVID-19 (dated by TCRdb to 2018 to 2021). Background for the entire study: Collaborator samples came from the United States, Italy and Spain and covered acute and convalescent phases of COVID-19. Subjects who had been exposed to COVID-19, were actively infected with it, or had recovered from it provided the deeply sampled blood TCRbeta repertoires that made up the dataset. The repertoires were released in a freely available public database intended as a resource for research on the immune response to SARS-CoV-2. Where available, HLA class I and class II types were taken from metadata supplied by the sample provider and were not determined by assay-based typing. The material from the prospective study consisted of cDNA or gDNA derived from T cells, B-cell-depleted T cells, or PBMCs. Samples came from the ongoing ImmuneRACE study (first 160 participants) plus 1,254 subjects from 6 global collaborators. A de-identified subject ID, COVID-19 status, age in years and sex were almost always included in the sample metadata. Broad study findings and their caveats: How much clinical and demographic metadata was included differed by source and by participant, and the metadata was provided uncurated.

Each collaborating institution followed its own protocols to collect whole blood in K2EDTA tubes. Collaborator samples were shipped for TCRbeta analysis as frozen whole blood, isolated PBMCs, or DNA extracted from either sample type. TCRbeta CDR3 regions were amplified from genomic DNA using the immunoSEQ Assay, a bias-controlled multiplex PCR. As for the authors' bioinformatics: The number of nucleated cells in each sample was estimated by amplification of reference gene primers within the assay. Sequence reads were collapsed and filtered to measure the absolute abundance of every unique TCRbeta CDR3 rearrangement. Productive Simpson clonality was computed per sample as the square root of Simpson's diversity index over productive rearrangements. Entries here come from immuneACCESS through TCRdb and include only in-frame sequences with V and J called. Some clones fail to appear in such tables; in the studies checked, an unresolved V gene covers under half of the shortfall, and the cause of the remainder is unknown. D and trimming come from the DNA, and the V and J calls and clone size come from that table. For this sample the table gives 53,000 or so clones, of which approximately 80% were detected only once. The ten largest clones capture 43% of the sample.

About this clone itself: The antigen it binds to is not known. The input lacks base qualities; no much larger clone sits a single base away.

The sequenced material came from peripheral blood. The clonotype was recovered from a man in his 70s with active or convalescent COVID-19.

The nucleotides are TGTGCCAGCAGCTTCCTCAGCTACGAGCAGTACTTC. Translation gives CASSFLSYEQYF. In this chain, TRBV7-2 is recombined with TRBJ2-7; the D gene cannot be resolved reliably. CDR3 length: 12 amino acids, cysteine to phenylalanine. Here the CDR3 DNA is all that survives: 36 bases in frame from base 1. The trim is 3 bases for V and 3 bases for J, with a gap of 6 bases between the germline ends. CDR1 and CDR2, per the germline V gene, are SGHTA and FQGNSA.